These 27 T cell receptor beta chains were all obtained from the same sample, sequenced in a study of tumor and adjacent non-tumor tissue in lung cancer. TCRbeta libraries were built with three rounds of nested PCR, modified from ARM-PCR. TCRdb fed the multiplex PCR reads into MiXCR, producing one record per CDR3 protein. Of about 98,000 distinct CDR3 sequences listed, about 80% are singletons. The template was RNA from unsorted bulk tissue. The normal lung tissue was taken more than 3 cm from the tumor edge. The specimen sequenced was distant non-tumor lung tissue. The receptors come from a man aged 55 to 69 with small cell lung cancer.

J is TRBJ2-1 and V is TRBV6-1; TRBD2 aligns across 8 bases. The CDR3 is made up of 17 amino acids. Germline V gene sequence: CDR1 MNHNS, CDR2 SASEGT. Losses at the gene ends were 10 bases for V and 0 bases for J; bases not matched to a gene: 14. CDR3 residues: CANLPKAGAPSYNEQFF. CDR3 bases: TGTGCCAACTTGCCAAAAGCGGGAGCCCCCTCCTACAATGAGCAGTTCTTC.

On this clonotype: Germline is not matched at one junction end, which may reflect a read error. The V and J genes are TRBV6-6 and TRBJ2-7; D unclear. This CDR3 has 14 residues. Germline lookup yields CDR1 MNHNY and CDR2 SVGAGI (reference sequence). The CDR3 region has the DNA TGTACCAGCAGTTATACCAGAACCGTCTACGAGCAGTACTTC. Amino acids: CTSSYTRTVYEQYF.

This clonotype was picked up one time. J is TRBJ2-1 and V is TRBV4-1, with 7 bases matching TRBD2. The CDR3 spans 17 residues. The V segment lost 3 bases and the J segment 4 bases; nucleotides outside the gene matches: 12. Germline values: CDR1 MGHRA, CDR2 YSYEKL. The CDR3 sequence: CASSQSVTGGSYNEQFF. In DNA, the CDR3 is TGCGCCAGCAGCCAGTCAGTAACGGGGGGATCATACAATGAGCAGTTCTTC.

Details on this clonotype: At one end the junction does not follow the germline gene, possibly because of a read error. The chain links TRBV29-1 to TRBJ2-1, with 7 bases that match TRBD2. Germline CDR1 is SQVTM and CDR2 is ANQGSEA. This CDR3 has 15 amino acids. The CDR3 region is CSVELAGNSYNEQFF. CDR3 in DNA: TGCAGCGTCGAATTAGCGGGCAATTCCTACAATGAGCAATTCTTC.

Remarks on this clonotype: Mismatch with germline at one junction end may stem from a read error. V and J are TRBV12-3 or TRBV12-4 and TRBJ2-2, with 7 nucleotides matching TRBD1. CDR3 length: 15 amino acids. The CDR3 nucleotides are TGTGCCCGCAGTTTCTCTGGGACAGACACCGGGGAGTTCTTTTTT. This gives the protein CARSFSGTDTGEFFF.

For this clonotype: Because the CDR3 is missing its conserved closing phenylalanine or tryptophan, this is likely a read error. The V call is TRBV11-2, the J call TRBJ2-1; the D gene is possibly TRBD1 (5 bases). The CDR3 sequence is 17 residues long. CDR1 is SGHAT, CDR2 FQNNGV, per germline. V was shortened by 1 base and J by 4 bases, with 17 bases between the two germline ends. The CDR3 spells CASSLVTAQSTYNEQFL. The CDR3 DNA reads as TGTGCCAGCAGCTTAGTGACAGCCCAGAGCACATACAATGAGCAGTTCTTA.

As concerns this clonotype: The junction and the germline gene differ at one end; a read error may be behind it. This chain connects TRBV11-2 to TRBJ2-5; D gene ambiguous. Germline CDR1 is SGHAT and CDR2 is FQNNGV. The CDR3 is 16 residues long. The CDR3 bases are TGTGCTAGCAGTTTAAGACCAGTGGAGTACCAAGAGGCCCAGTACTTC. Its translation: CASSLRPVEYQEAQYF.

CDR3 sequence reads: CASCLGGAVVQPQHF. The CDR3 nucleotides are TGTGCCAGCTGTCTCGGGGGGGCGGTGGTTCAGCCCCAGCATTTT. The V call is TRBV28, the J call TRBJ1-5; D possibly corresponds to TRBD1 (6 bases). This CDR3 spans 15 amino acids. In germline, CDR1 is MDHEN, CDR2 SYDVKM. Trimming stripped 8 bases from V and 6 bases from J, with 20 bases between.

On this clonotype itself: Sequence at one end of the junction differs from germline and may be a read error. DNA for the CDR3: TGCGCCAGCAGCCTGACAGAGGTCGCCTACATTGAGCAGTTCTTC. Translating it yields CASSLTEVAYIEQFF. This sequence joins TRBV5-1 and TRBJ2-1; D possibly corresponds to TRBD1 (5 bases). Germline CDR1 and CDR2: SGHRS and YFSETQ. CDR3 length: 15 residues.

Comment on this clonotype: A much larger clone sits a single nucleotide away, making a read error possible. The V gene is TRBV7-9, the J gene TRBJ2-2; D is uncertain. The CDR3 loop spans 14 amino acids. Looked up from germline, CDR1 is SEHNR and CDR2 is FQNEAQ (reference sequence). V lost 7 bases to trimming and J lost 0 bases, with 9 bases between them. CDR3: CASNSRANTGELFF. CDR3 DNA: TGTGCCAGCAACTCCCGAGCGAACACCGGGGAGCTGTTTTTT.

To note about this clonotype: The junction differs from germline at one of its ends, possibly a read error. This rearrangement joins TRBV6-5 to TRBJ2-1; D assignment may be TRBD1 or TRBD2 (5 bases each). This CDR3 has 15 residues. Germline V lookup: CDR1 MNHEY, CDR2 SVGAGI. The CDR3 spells CACSYYGGVGNEQFF. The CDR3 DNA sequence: TGTGCCTGCAGTTACTATGGGGGAGTGGGGAATGAGCAGTTCTTC.

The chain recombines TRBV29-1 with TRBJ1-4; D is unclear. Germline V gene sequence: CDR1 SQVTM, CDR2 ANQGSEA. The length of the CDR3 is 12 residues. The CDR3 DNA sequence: TGCATCGCCGGGCCAGAATCAGAAAAACTGTTTTTT. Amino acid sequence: CIAGPESEKLFF.

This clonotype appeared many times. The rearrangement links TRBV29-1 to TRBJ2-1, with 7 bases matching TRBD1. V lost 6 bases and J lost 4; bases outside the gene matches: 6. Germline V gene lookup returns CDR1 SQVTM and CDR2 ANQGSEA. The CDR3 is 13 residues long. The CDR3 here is CSVGRDRYNEQFF. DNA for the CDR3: TGCAGCGTGGGCCGGGACAGATACAATGAGCAGTTCTTC.

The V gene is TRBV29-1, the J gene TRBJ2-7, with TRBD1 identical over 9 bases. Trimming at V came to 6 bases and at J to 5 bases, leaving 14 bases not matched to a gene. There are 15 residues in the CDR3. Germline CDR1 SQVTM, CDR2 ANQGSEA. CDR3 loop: CSVGTSGTGCDEQYF. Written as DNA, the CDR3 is TGCAGCGTGGGAACATCCGGGACAGGGTGTGACGAGCAGTACTTC.

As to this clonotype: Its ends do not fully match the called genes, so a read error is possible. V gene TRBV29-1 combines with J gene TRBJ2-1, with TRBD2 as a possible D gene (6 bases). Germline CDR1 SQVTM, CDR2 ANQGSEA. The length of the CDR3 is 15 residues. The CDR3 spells CSGAPLWGYYNEQFF. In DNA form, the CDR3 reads TGTAGCGGAGCCCCCTTGTGGGGGTATTACAATGAGCAGTTCTTC.

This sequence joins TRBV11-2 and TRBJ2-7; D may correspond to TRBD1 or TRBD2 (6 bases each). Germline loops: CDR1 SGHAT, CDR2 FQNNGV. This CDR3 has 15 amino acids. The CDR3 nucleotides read TGTGCCAACAGCCCCTCAGTTTGGGGGGCAAACGAGCAATACGTC. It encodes CANSPSVWGANEQYV.

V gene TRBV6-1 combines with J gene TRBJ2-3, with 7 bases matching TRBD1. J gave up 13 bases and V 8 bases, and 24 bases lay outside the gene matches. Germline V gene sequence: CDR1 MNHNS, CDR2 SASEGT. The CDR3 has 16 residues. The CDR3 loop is CASGSGTGQWTDTEYF. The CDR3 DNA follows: TGTGCCAGCGGGTCCGGGACGGGACAGTGGACAGATACCGAGTATTTT.

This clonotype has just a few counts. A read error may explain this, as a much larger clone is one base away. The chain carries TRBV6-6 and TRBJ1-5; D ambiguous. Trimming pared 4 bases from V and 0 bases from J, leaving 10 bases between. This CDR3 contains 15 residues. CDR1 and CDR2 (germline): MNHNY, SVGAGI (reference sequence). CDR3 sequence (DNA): TGTGCCAGCAGTTTGGTGGTCGATAGCAATCAGCCCCAGCATTTT. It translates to CASSLVVDSNQPQHF.

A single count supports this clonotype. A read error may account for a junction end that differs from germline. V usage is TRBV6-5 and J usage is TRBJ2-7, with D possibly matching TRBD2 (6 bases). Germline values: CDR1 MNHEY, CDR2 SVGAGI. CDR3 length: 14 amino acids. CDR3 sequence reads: CASSYGCGAYEQYF. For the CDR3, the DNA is TGTGCCAGCAGTTACGGGTGCGGGGCCTATGAGCAGTACTTC.

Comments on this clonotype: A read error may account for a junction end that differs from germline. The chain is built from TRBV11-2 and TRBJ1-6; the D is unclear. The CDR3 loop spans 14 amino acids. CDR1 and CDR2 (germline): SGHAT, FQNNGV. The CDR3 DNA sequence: TGTGTCAGCAGCTTAACAGACGATAATTCACTCCTCCACTTT. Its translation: CVSSLTDDNSLLHF.

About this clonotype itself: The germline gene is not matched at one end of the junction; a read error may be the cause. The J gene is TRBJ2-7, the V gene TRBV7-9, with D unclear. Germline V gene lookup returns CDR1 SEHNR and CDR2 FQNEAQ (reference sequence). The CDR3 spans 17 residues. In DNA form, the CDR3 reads TGTGCCAGCCGCTTGGGCTGTTGGCCATTGAGCTCCTACGAGCAGTACTTC. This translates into CASRLGCWPLSSYEQYF.

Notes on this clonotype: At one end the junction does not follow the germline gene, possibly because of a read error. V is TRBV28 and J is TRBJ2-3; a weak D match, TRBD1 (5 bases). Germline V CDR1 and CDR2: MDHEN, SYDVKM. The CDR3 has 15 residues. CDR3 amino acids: CVSSYGARFTDRQYF. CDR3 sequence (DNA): TGTGTTAGCAGTTATGGGGCGCGTTTTACAGATAGGCAGTATTTT.

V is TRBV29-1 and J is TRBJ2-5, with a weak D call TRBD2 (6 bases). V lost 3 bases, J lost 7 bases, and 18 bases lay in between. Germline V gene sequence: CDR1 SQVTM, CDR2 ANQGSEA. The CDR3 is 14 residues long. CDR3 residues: CSVEKGGLRGTQYF. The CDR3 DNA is TGCAGCGTTGAGAAGGGAGGTCTTCGGGGGACCCAGTACTTC. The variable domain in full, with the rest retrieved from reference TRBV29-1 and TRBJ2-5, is SAVISQKPSRDICQRGTSLTIQCQVDSQVTMMFWYRQQPGQSLTLIATANQGSEATYESGFVIDKFPISRPNLTFSTLTVSNMSPEDSSIYLCSVEKGGLRGTQYFGPGTRLLVL.

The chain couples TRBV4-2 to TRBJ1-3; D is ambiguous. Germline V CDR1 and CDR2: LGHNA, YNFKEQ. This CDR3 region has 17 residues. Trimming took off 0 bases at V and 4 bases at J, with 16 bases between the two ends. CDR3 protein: CASSQDGNSPKGNTIYF. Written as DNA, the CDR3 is TGTGCCAGCAGCCAAGATGGGAACAGCCCAAAAGGAAACACCATATATTTT.

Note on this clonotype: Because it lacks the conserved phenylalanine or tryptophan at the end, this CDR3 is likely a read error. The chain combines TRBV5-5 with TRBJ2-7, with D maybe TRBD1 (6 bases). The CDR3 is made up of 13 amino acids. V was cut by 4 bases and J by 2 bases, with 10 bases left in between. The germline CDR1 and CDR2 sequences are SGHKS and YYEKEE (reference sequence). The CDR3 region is CASSHRDTYEQYL. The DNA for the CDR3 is TGTGCCAGCAGCCATAGGGACACCTACGAGCAGTACCTC.

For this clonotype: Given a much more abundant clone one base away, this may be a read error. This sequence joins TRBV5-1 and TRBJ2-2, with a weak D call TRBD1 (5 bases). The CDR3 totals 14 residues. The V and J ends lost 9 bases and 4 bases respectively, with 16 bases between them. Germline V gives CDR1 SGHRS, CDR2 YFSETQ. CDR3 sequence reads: CANTGTLGTGELFF. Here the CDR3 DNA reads TGCGCCAACACAGGAACCTTGGGCACCGGGGAGCTGTTTTTT.

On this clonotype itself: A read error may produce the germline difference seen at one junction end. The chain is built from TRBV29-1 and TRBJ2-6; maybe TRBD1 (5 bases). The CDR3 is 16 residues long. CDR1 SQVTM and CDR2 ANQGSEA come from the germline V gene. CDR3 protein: CSAQSGCNSGANVPIF. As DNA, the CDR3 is TGCAGCGCTCAAAGTGGATGCAACTCTGGGGCCAACGTCCCGATTTTC.